This TCR beta chain originates from a study of blood T cell repertoires in COVID-19. Across the whole study: Researchers got acute and convalescent COVID-19 samples from the United States, Italy and Spain. T cells, B-cell-depleted T cells, or PBMCs provided the cDNA or gDNA that served as material.

As handled by the study authors: Nucleated cell number was recorded as an estimate derived from reference gene primer amplification. Here immunoSEQ multiplex PCR was the method, and the copy in TCRdb shows in-frame clones only, minus some. The DNA was the basis for D and trimming; V, J and clone size are from that table. The sample gives some 67,000 clones, approximately 88% of which show up once; roughly 1.2% is in the top ten. Between the trimmed V and J ends, which lost 2 bases and 3 bases, there was a span of 8 bases. This CDR3 spans 14 amino acids. Per the germline V gene, CDR1 is MNHEY and CDR2 is SVGEGT. This clone was seen a handful of times.

Material for sequencing was peripheral blood. The TCR sequence derives from a woman aged 60-70 years with acute or convalescent COVID-19. V gene TRBV6-2 or TRBV6-3 combines with J gene TRBJ1-5; TRBD1 might be the D (5 bases). CDR3 in amino acids: CASSYAGINQPQHF. CDR3 bases: TGTGCCAGCAGTTACGCAGGGATCAATCAGCCCCAGCATTTT.